The rows below give T cell receptor beta chains drawn from one sample of a study of blood T cells in healthy people across ages. TCRdb reanalysed the 5' RACE reads using MiXCR and keeps one entry per CDR3 protein. The data show roughly 680,000 distinct CDR3 sequences, around 52% seen once. The source material was blood. The source is a woman of 80 years or more in good health. Each CDR3 is given with its conserved first and last residue. A D gene is named only where the DNA matches it firmly. A clone size is listed for some rows: how often the clone was seen (once, few, many), or a class if it is expanded.

d_gene	j_gene	abundance	v_gene	CDR3aa	CDR3nt
TRBD2	TRBJ2-1	NA	TRBV6-6	CASKSTSGASYNEQFF	TGTGCCAGCAAATCGACTAGCGGGGCCTCCTACAATGAGCAGTTCTTC
TRBD2	TRBJ2-1	many	TRBV20-1	CSAFPLAGVFNEQFF	TGCAGTGCTTTTCCATTAGCGGGAGTTTTTAATGAGCAGTTCTTC
NA	TRBJ1-4	NA	TRBV4-3	CASSHVGGRQKELFF	TGCGCCAGCAGCCACGTCGGCGGGAGGCAGAAGGAACTGTTTTTT
NA	TRBJ1-2	NA	TRBV20-1	CSASPRSNYGYTF	TGCAGTGCTAGCCCCCGGTCTAACTATGGCTACACCTTC
NA	TRBJ2-1	NA	TRBV10-3	CAISESGGSYNEQFF	TGTGCCATCAGTGAGTCGGGGGGATCCTACAATGAGCAGTTCTTC
TRBD1	TRBJ2-7	NA	TRBV12-3/TRBV12-4	CASVRSGGYEQYF	TGTGCCAGCGTCCGCTCAGGGGGTTACGAGCAGTACTTC
TRBD2	TRBJ2-1	many	TRBV10-3	CAISEGGRAYNEQFF	TGTGCCATCAGTGAAGGCGGGAGGGCCTACAATGAGCAGTTCTTC
NA	TRBJ2-7	few	TRBV9	CASSASGTGFLEQYF	TGTGCCAGCAGCGCCTCCGGGACTGGGTTTCTCGAGCAGTACTTC
TRBD1	TRBJ1-5	NA	TRBV5-1	CACRDREDQPQHF	TGCGCCTGCAGGGACAGGGAAGATCAGCCCCAGCATTTT
NA	TRBJ1-2	NA	TRBV12-3/TRBV12-4	CASSTSTGINYGYTF	TGTGCCAGCAGTACATCGACAGGTATTAACTATGGCTACACCTTC
TRBD1	TRBJ2-5	NA	TRBV28	CASSGAGTGRETQYF	TGTGCCAGCAGTGGTGCCGGGACAGGAAGAGAGACCCAGTACTTC
NA	TRBJ2-7	NA	TRBV10-3	CAIGLLNDEQYF	TGTGCCATAGGACTCCTGAACGACGAGCAGTACTTC
TRBD2	TRBJ2-7	NA	TRBV7-9	CASSSRRSRETSYEQYF	TGTGCCAGCAGCTCACGTCGGTCGCGGGAGACTTCCTACGAGCAGTACTTC
TRBD1	TRBJ2-1	many	TRBV12-5	CASGRGQGALLSYNEQFF	TGTGCTAGTGGTCGGGGACAGGGGGCCCTCCTCTCCTACAATGAGCAGTTCTTC
NA	TRBJ1-2	few	TRBV29-1	CSVTQNRARGYTF	TGCAGCGTTACCCAAAACAGGGCCCGGGGCTACACCTTC
NA	TRBJ2-7	NA	TRBV5-6	CASSNYYEQYF	TGTGCCAGCAGTAATTACTACGAGCAGTACTTC
NA	TRBJ2-1	many	TRBV10-3	CAISGTTNEQFF	TGTGCCATCAGTGGGACTACGAATGAGCAGTTCTTC
NA	TRBJ1-3	once	TRBV15	CATSNHYGSGNTIYF	TGTGCCACCAGCAACCACTACGGCTCTGGAAACACCATATATTTT
NA	TRBJ2-1	few	TRBV12-3/TRBV12-4	CASRQAVYNEQFF	TGTGCCAGCAGACAGGCGGTCTACAATGAGCAGTTCTTC
TRBD1	TRBJ1-2	NA	TRBV19	CASSHRDRAYYGYTF	TGTGCCAGTAGTCACCGGGACAGGGCGTACTATGGCTACACCTTC
NA	TRBJ2-7	many	TRBV5-1	CASSLDVLANYEQYF	TGCGCCAGCAGCTTAGATGTTCTTGCCAACTACGAGCAGTACTTC
NA	TRBJ2-1	NA	TRBV9	CASSGTLGGHNEQFF	TGTGCCAGCAGCGGGACCCTAGGGGGACACAATGAGCAGTTCTTC
NA	TRBJ2-2	few	TRBV3-1	CASSPRGQLNTGELFF	TGTGCCAGCAGCCCCAGAGGACAGCTGAACACCGGGGAGCTGTTTTTT
NA	TRBJ2-4	NA	TRBV6-2/TRBV6-3	CASSRQENIQYF	TGTGCCAGCAGCCGACAAGAAAACATTCAGTACTTC
TRBD2	TRBJ2-1	few	TRBV5-1	CASSPEGGRGDEQFF	TGCGCCAGCAGCCCGGAAGGCGGGAGGGGTGATGAGCAGTTCTTC
TRBD2	TRBJ2-2	NA	TRBV5-6	CASSLAVAGAAGELFF	TGTGCCAGCAGCTTGGCCGTGGCGGGAGCGGCCGGGGAGCTGTTTTTT
TRBD2	TRBJ2-1	NA	TRBV6-2/TRBV6-3	CASSYLPGLAGLGNEQFF	TGTGCCAGCAGTTACCTCCCTGGACTAGCGGGGCTTGGGAATGAGCAGTTCTTC
TRBD1	TRBJ2-3	NA	TRBV4-3	CASSQYGQGNTDTQYF	TGCGCCAGCAGCCAATACGGACAGGGAAACACAGATACGCAGTATTTT
TRBD1	TRBJ1-5	NA	TRBV28	CASRGGTGDNQPQHF	TGTGCCAGCAGGGGAGGGACAGGGGATAATCAGCCCCAGCATTTT
NA	TRBJ1-1	NA	TRBV20-1	CSARVGSFLLNTEAFF	TGCAGTGCTAGAGTCGGCAGTTTTCTCCTGAACACTGAAGCTTTCTTT
NA	TRBJ2-7	NA	TRBV15	CATSSDRISYNEQYF	TGTGCCACCAGCAGTGACAGGATTTCCTACAATGAGCAGTACTTC
NA	TRBJ1-2	NA	TRBV27	CASKDLGGYTF	TGTGCCAGCAAGGACCTGGGTGGCTACACCTTC
NA	TRBJ2-7	many	TRBV29-1	CSVEEGHLTYEQYF	TGCAGCGTTGAGGAGGGACACTTAACCTACGAGCAGTACTTC
NA	TRBJ2-4	NA	TRBV7-2	CASSLGPSGGVAKNIQYF	TGTGCCAGCAGCTTAGGACCCTCCGGTGGGGTGGCCAAAAACATTCAGTACTTC
NA	TRBJ1-5	NA	TRBV3-1	CASSQDRYQPRHF	TGTGCCAGCAGCCAAGATCGGTATCAGCCCCGGCATTTT
NA	TRBJ2-1	many	TRBV20-1	CSARRKGRYNEQFF	TGCAGTGCCCGTAGGAAGGGGAGATACAATGAGCAGTTCTTC
TRBD2	TRBJ2-1	NA	TRBV6-2/TRBV6-3	CASSYSPTSGATGRDFDEQFF	TGTGCCAGCAGTTACTCTCCGACTAGCGGGGCGACAGGGAGGGACTTCGATGAGCAGTTCTTC
NA	TRBJ2-1	NA	TRBV12-3/TRBV12-4	CTSRSFSDEQFF	TGTACCAGCAGGTCCTTCAGCGATGAGCAGTTCTTC
NA	TRBJ2-3	NA	TRBV2	CASRDYPNTQYF	TGTGCCAGCAGGGACTACCCCAACACGCAGTATTTT
TRBD1	TRBJ2-3	NA	TRBV25-1	CASGKTGGSSTDTQYF	TGTGCCAGCGGCAAAACAGGGGGGTCAAGCACAGATACGCAGTATTTT
TRBD1	TRBJ1-2	few	TRBV20-1	CSAYRQGANGYTF	TGCAGTGCTTACAGACAGGGGGCCAACGGCTACACCTTC